This T cell receptor beta chain was recorded in a study of PD-L1 blockade in urothelial cancer. Study in general: Patients with male sex and bladder-origin urothelial cancer accounted for about 85% of the roughly 29 enrolled.

This clone was seen a handful of times. The CDR3 runs to 14 residues. Per germline, CDR1 SNHLY and CDR2 FYNNEI. The V end lost 4 bases, the J end lost 3 bases, and 13 bases lay between the germline ends. Method: immunoSEQ multiplex PCR; TCRdb's copy keeps in-frame clones and lacks some. Of more than 55,000 clones in the sample, roughly 81% are singletons; the top ten hold 5% to 7%. Time point: pretreatment peripheral blood. The genes are TRBV2 and TRBJ2-7; tentatively, D is TRBD2 (6 bases). The sample in question was PBMCs, obtained around atezolizumab (anti-PD-L1) treatment. This receptor was identified in a man between 65 and 85 years old with urothelial cancer. The CDR3 DNA is TGTGCCAGCAGTGTCGGAGGGCCTCGCTACGAGCAGTACTTC. Its translation is CASSVGGPRYEQYF.